The 19 T cell receptor beta chains reported below all come from one sample, sequenced in a study of T cell responses to AZD1222 COVID-19 vaccine. Generated by immunoSEQ multiplex PCR, the TCRdb table keeps only in-frame clones and is missing some. The sample holds about 75,000 clones, more than 75% seen once. This sample comprised peripheral blood, obtained 28 days after the second AZD1222 dose. The source of these receptors is an adult who received the AZD1222 COVID-19 vaccine.

The genes are TRBV5-5 and TRBJ2-2; the D gene is possibly TRBD1 (6 bases). The CDR3 is 19 residues long. The V end was cut by 3 bases, the J end by 7 bases, with 28 bases between. Germline V gene lookup returns CDR1 SGHKS and CDR2 YYEKEE (reference sequence). As DNA, the CDR3 is TGTGCCAGCAGCTCTACGCCATTCCCGGGACAACCTGCGGACGGGGAGCTGTTTTTT. It is translated as CASSSTPFPGQPADGELFF.

The chain recombines TRBV19 with TRBJ2-5; the D is unclear. Trimming removed 6 bases at V and 6 bases at J, with 14 bases between. CDR3 length: 13 residues. Germline V gene sequence: CDR1 LNHDA, CDR2 SQIVND (reference sequence). CDR3 in amino acids: CASREPAMKTQYF. As DNA, the CDR3 is TGTGCCAGTAGAGAACCAGCGATGAAGACCCAGTACTTC.

The gene calls are TRBV19 and TRBJ2-2; 9 positions agree with TRBD2. V lost 3 bases to trimming and J lost 6 bases; unmatched junction nucleotides: 5. Germline V gene lookup returns CDR1 LNHDA and CDR2 SQIVND (reference sequence). The CDR3 loop spans 15 amino acids. CDR3 residues: CASSIAGGLPGELFF. The CDR3 DNA reads as TGTGCCAGTAGTATTGCGGGGGGGCTACCCGGGGAGCTGTTTTTT. Complete variable domain (other parts from reference TRBV19 and TRBJ2-2): DGGITQSPKYLFRKEGQNVTLSCEQNLNHDAMYWYRQDPGQGLRLIYYSQIVNDFQKGDIAEGYSVSREKKESFPLTVTSAQKNPTAFYLCASSIAGGLPGELFFGEGSRLTVL.

J is TRBJ1-2 and V is TRBV7-2; 7 nucleotides match TRBD1. The CDR3 covers 12 residues. The germline CDR1 and CDR2 sequences are SGHTA and FQGNSA. V shed 4 bases and J 5 bases; nucleotides not matched to a gene: 1. The CDR3 DNA is TGTGCCAGCAGCTCGACAGGGTATGGCTACACCTTC. It is translated as CASSSTGYGYTF.

The CDR3 sequence is CASSAQGGGTEAFF. The CDR3 DNA follows: TGTGCCAGCAGCGCTCAGGGGGGAGGGACTGAAGCTTTCTTT. The chain couples TRBV7-3 to TRBJ1-1; TRBD1 aligns across 7 bases. The V segment lost 5 bases and the J segment 5 bases; nucleotides outside the gene matches: 8. Germline CDR1 and CDR2: SGHTA and FQGTGA. The CDR3 is 14 amino acids.

This chain connects TRBV19 to TRBJ2-5; possible D gene TRBD2, 5 bases. The CDR3 spans 14 residues. CDR1 and CDR2 from the germline V gene are LNHDA and SQIVND (reference sequence). The V end was cut by 5 bases, the J end by 11 bases, with 21 bases between. The CDR3 spells CASSSMDSLSGQYF. The CDR3 bases are TGTGCCAGTAGTTCCATGGACTCCCTAAGTGGGCAGTACTTC.

The table lists this clone with a count of one. This rearrangement joins TRBV7-9 to TRBJ1-1; D unresolved. Trimming pared 7 bases from V and 0 bases from J, leaving 15 bases between. The CDR3 covers 15 residues. In germline, CDR1 is SEHNR, CDR2 FQNEAQ (reference sequence). In nucleotides, the CDR3 is TGTGCCAGCATCGTTGGTGGTCTCTTGAACACTGAAGCTTTCTTT. It is translated as CASIVGGLLNTEAFF.

This chain links TRBV9 with TRBJ2-3; D is tentatively TRBD1 or TRBD2 (5 bases each). CDR3 length: 15 amino acids. In germline, CDR1 is SGDLS, CDR2 YYNGEE. V lost 4 bases and J lost 2, with 14 bases in between. CDR3 coding DNA: TGTGCCAGCAGCCCTCAGGGAGTTAACACAGATACGCAGTATTTT. Translating gives CASSPQGVNTDTQYF. The full variable domain, its missing parts supplied by reference TRBV9 and TRBJ2-3, is DSGVTQTPKHLITATGQRVTLRCSPRSGDLSVYWYQQSLDQGLQFLIQYYNGEERAKGNILERFSAQQFPDLHSELNLSSLELGDSALYFCASSPQGVNTDTQYFGPGTRLTVL.

This chain connects TRBV7-8 to TRBJ2-7; 9 positions agree with TRBD2. Trimming at V came to 2 bases and at J to 3 bases, leaving 2 bases not matched to a gene. CDR1 SGHVS and CDR2 FQNEAQ come from the germline V gene. CDR3 length: 14 residues. The CDR3 reads CASSLRLADYEQYF. The DNA of the CDR3 is TGTGCCAGCAGCTTAAGACTAGCGGACTACGAGCAGTACTTC.

V usage is TRBV5-1 and J usage is TRBJ1-2; a weak D match, TRBD1 (6 bases). In germline, CDR1 is SGHRS, CDR2 YFSETQ. V lost 4 bases and J 4 bases, leaving 17 bases between the germline ends. The CDR3 extends over 15 amino acids. This chain's CDR3 is CASSPDGQSLYGYTF. In DNA, the CDR3 is TGCGCCAGCAGCCCGGACGGACAGAGTCTCTATGGCTACACCTTC.

V gene TRBV18 combines with J gene TRBJ2-3; 8 nucleotides line up with TRBD2. This CDR3 is built from 14 residues. The trim removed 4 bases at V and 3 bases at J, leaving 3 bases unmatched. The germline V gene has CDR1 KGHSH and CDR2 LQKENI. CDR3 coding DNA: TGTGCCAGCTCACTTCAGCGGGGGACAGATACGCAGTATTTT. Encoded protein: CASSLQRGTDTQYF.

This clone was picked up one time. The chain has TRBV5-1 and TRBJ2-7; D is unclear. The CDR3 length is 15 residues. The V gene lost 0 bases and the J gene lost 1 base, with 11 bases spanning the gap. Germline V lookup: CDR1 SGHRS, CDR2 YFSETQ. CDR3 DNA: TGCGCCAGCAGCTTGGAAGGGTTAGTATCCTACGAGCAGTACTTC. Its protein product is CASSLEGLVSYEQYF.

The chain joins TRBV28 to TRBJ2-3; D possibly corresponds to TRBD1 (5 bases). This CDR3 spans 15 amino acids. Germline V gives CDR1 MDHEN, CDR2 SYDVKM. Deletions cut 2 bases from V and 1 base from J, with 10 bases between. The CDR3 sequence is CASSLGRARTDTQYF. As DNA, the CDR3 is TGTGCCAGCAGTTTAGGCAGGGCGCGCACAGATACGCAGTATTTT. The full variable domain, its missing parts supplied by reference TRBV28 and TRBJ2-3, is DVKVTQSSRYLVKRTGEKVFLECVQDMDHENMFWYRQDPGLGLRLIYFSYDVKMKEKGDIPEGYSVSREKKERFSLILESASTNQTSMYLCASSLGRARTDTQYFGPGTRLTVL.

This chain uses TRBV19 with TRBJ1-1, with a possible D match to TRBD1 (6 bases). V was clipped by 5 bases and J by 1 base, with 8 bases between them. The CDR3 covers 13 residues. Germline CDR1 reads LNHDA; CDR2 reads SQIVND (reference sequence). The CDR3 spells CASSARGNTEAFF. CDR3 nucleotides: TGTGCCAGTAGTGCCAGGGGGAACACTGAAGCTTTCTTT.

The V and J genes are TRBV2 and TRBJ1-2, with a weak D call TRBD1 (5 bases). This CDR3 is 13 amino acids long. Trimming left V 3 bases short and J 4 bases short, with 9 bases between. CDR1 and CDR2 (germline): SNHLY, FYNNEI. This chain's CDR3 is CASSDSGGYGYTF. The CDR3 nucleotides are TGTGCCAGCAGTGATTCGGGGGGCTATGGCTACACCTTC.

This clone was recorded only once. This chain joins TRBV19 and TRBJ1-6; D gene uncertain. The V gene lost 3 bases and the J gene lost 7 bases, with 7 bases spanning the gap. CDR3 length: 13 amino acids. Germline V CDR1 and CDR2: LNHDA, SQIVND (reference sequence). CDR3: CASSINGNSPLHF. The CDR3, as DNA: TGTGCCAGTAGTATTAACGGGAATTCACCCCTCCACTTT.

The J gene is TRBJ1-2, the V gene TRBV19; 7 nucleotides agree with TRBD1. V trimming: 7 bases; J trimming: 3 bases; junction bases outside the gene matches: 11. CDR3 length equals 15 residues. CDR1 and CDR2 from the germline V gene are LNHDA and SQIVND (reference sequence). CDR3 sequence: CASTSDREAHYGYTF. The CDR3 nucleotides are TGTGCCAGTACCTCTGACAGGGAGGCTCACTATGGCTACACCTTC.

The gene calls are TRBV9 and TRBJ1-4; D is unresolved. V was trimmed by 0 bases and J by 5 bases, leaving 11 bases between them. Per the germline V gene, CDR1 is SGDLS and CDR2 is YYNGEE. This CDR3 is built from 15 residues. The CDR3 here is CASSVVDGRNEKLFF. CDR3 nucleotide sequence: TGTGCCAGCAGCGTAGTCGACGGGCGGAATGAAAAACTGTTTTTT.

This chain links TRBV29-1 with TRBJ1-2; D is undetermined. V lost 8 bases to trimming and J lost 8 bases, with 12 bases between them. The CDR3 consists of 10 residues. CDR1 is SQVTM and CDR2 is ANQGSEA in the germline V gene. The CDR3 reads CSLNEDGYTF. The CDR3, as DNA: TGCAGCTTAAATGAGGACGGCTACACCTTC.